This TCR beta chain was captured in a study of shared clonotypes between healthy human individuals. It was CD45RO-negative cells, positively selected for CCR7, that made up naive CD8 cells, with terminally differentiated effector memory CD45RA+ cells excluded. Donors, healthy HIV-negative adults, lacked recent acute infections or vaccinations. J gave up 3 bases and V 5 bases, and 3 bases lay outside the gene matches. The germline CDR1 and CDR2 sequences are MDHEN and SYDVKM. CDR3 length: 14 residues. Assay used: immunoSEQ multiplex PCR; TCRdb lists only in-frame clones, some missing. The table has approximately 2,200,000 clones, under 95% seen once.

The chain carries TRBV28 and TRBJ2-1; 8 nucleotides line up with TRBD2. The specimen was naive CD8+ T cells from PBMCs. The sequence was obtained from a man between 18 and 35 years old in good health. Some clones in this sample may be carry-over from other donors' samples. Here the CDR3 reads CASSSGSFYNEQFF. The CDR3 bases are TGTGCCAGCAGTAGCGGGAGCTTCTACAATGAGCAGTTCTTC.